Listed below are T cell receptor beta chains from one sample, sequenced in a study of beta chain features in type 1 diabetes. Sequencing used immunoSEQ multiplex PCR; TCRdb keeps in-frame clones, though not all of them. The sample lists about 240,000 clones, 25% to 35% occurring once. Specimen: central memory CD4+ T cells from blood. The receptors originated from a man younger than 40 in good health. CDR3s include the opening cysteine and the closing phenylalanine or tryptophan. The D gene is left open where the match is weak. For some rows the clone size is stated as once, few or many, or as a class when expanded; others skip it.

>TRBV5-1|TRBJ2-7|-|TRBD1
TGCGCCAGCGCCAGGACAGGGAACTACGAGCAGTACTTC
CASARTGNYEQYF
>TRBV2|TRBJ2-3|-|-
TGTGCCACCCCCGGGGCGGGGATAGATACGCAGTATTTT
CATPGAGIDTQYF
>TRBV19|TRBJ2-2|many|-
TGTGCCACCCCGGACAGGAACACCGGGGAGCTGTTTTTT
CATPDRNTGELFF
>TRBV11-2|TRBJ1-5|few|-
TGTGCCAGCAACTTAGACTTCAATCAGCCCCAGCATTTT
CASNLDFNQPQHF
>TRBV2|TRBJ2-2|few|TRBD2
TGTGCCAGCAGCAAAGCGGGGCAGGCGTACACCGGGGAGCTGTTTTTT
CASSKAGQAYTGELFF
>TRBV6-5|TRBJ1-1|-|TRBD1
TGTGCCAGCATCAGAGGGGGCGCGAACACTGAAGCTTTCTTT
CASIRGGANTEAFF
>TRBV5-6|TRBJ1-3|-|-
TGTGCCAGCAGCTACCGCACCCTCTCTGGAAACACCATATATTTT
CASSYRTLSGNTIYF
>TRBV25-1|TRBJ2-5|-|-
TGTGCCAGCAGTGAAATGGGGTCGGACCTCGCGGAGACCCAGTACTTC
CASSEMGSDLAETQYF
>TRBV4-3|TRBJ1-2|-|-
TGCGCCAGCAGCCAGGGGGTGCTTATTAACTATGGCTACACCTTC
CASSQGVLINYGYTF
>TRBV15|TRBJ1-2|-|TRBD1
TGTGCCACCAGTCAGGGAACAGGGGCCTTTAACTATGGCTACACCTTC
CATSQGTGAFNYGYTF
>TRBV21-1|TRBJ2-7|few|-
TGTGCCAGCAGCTTAAAGAGGGACAGGGGGCCCGAGCAGTACTTC
CASSLKRDRGPEQYF
>TRBV7-2|TRBJ2-3|few|TRBD2
TGTGCCAGCAGCGCAGGACTAGCGGGAGCCGATACGCAGTATTTT
CASSAGLAGADTQYF
>TRBV27|TRBJ1-1|-|-
TGTGCCAGCAGTTCTTCAGGGGTTTTCGGTGAAGCTTTCTTT
CASSSSGVFGEAFF
>TRBV7-9|TRBJ2-7|-|-
TGTGCCAGCAGCCCCAGACAGGCGTCCTACGAGCAGTACTTC
CASSPRQASYEQYF
>TRBV5-4|TRBJ2-7|-|-
TGTGCCAGCAGCTTGGGAGCACAGGGATTGGAGCAGTACTTC
CASSLGAQGLEQYF
>TRBV5-1|TRBJ2-3|-|TRBD1
TGCGCCAGCAGCGGACAGGGAGTCACAGATACGCAGTATTTT
CASSGQGVTDTQYF
>TRBV19|TRBJ1-3|few|-
TGTGCCAGTAGTGGCCAGGGAAAAGAAGGAAACACCATATATTTT
CASSGQGKEGNTIYF
>TRBV7-8|TRBJ1-6|-|-
TGTGCCAGCAGCCCCTCATCCTATAATTCACCCCTCCACTTT
CASSPSSYNSPLHF
>TRBV28|TRBJ2-7|-|-
TGTGCCAGCAGCCCCCCGTGGCCAGGCTCCTACGAGCAGTACTTC
CASSPPWPGSYEQYF
>TRBV11-2|TRBJ2-7|few|-
TGTGCCAGCAGCTTAGACACCGGCAGGTCCCGCGAGCAGTACTTC
CASSLDTGRSREQYF
>TRBV29-1|TRBJ2-7|few|TRBD1
TGCAGCGTGAGGACAGGGGGATACGAGCAGTACTTC
CSVRTGGYEQYF
>TRBV6-5|TRBJ2-1|few|-
TGTGCCAGCAGTTACTCTGCTGGGGTCAATGAGCAGTTCTTC
CASSYSAGVNEQFF
>TRBV10-3|TRBJ2-4|-|-
TGTGCCATCAGCCCCGGCACAGGGAGAGAAAACATTCAGTACTTC
CAISPGTGRENIQYF
>TRBV20-1|TRBJ1-2|-|-
TGCAGTGCTTTATATTCGGGTGGCTACACCTTC
CSALYSGGYTF
>TRBV10-3|TRBJ1-2|-|TRBD1
TGTGCCATCAGTGTACGGGACAGTCGAGGCTACACCTTC
CAISVRDSRGYTF
>TRBV28|TRBJ2-4|many|TRBD2
TGTGCCAGCATCATGAGGGAGGGGAACATTCAGTACTTC
CASIMREGNIQYF
>TRBV10-3|TRBJ1-2|-|TRBD1
TGTGCCATCAGTGATCGCCGACAGGGAGAGTATGGCTACACCTTC
CAISDRRQGEYGYTF
>TRBV28|TRBJ2-3|few|-
TGTGCCAGCACTACTAATGCCGGGGTAGAGTATTTT
CASTTNAGVEYF
>TRBV15|TRBJ1-3|few|-
TGTGCCACCAGCAGAGATCCGGGGGGTGGAAACACCATATATTTT
CATSRDPGGGNTIYF
>TRBV28|TRBJ1-3|-|-
TGTGCCAGCAGTTTATTCCTACAGGGAGCTGGAAACACCATATATTTT
CASSLFLQGAGNTIYF
>TRBV30|TRBJ2-1|-|-
TGCGCCTGGAGTATCTCTCTGGTTAGCTCCTACAATGAGCAGTTCTTC
CAWSISLVSSYNEQFF
>TRBV4-3|TRBJ2-4|-|-
TGCGCCAGCAGCCAAGAAGGGCGGTTAGCCAAAAACATTCAGTACTTC
CASSQEGRLAKNIQYF
>TRBV11-2|TRBJ2-3|-|TRBD2
TGTGCCAGCAGTCAAGGCGGGAGAGCAGATACGCAGTATTTT
CASSQGGRADTQYF
>TRBV4-2|TRBJ2-2|few|-
TGTGCCAGCAGCCCCTGGGGCACCGGGGAGCTGTTTTTT
CASSPWGTGELFF
>TRBV18|TRBJ2-7|-|-
TGTGCCAGCTCACCAGGTTCCAACTACGAGCAGTACTTC
CASSPGSNYEQYF
>TRBV7-2|TRBJ2-3|few|-
TGTGCCAGCAGCTTCCTTACAGATACGCAGTATTTT
CASSFLTDTQYF
>TRBV6-5|TRBJ1-2|-|TRBD1
TGTGCCATCAGTGAGAGGCAGGGGGCTTATGGCTACACCTTC
CAISERQGAYGYTF
>TRBV11-2|TRBJ2-2|-|-
TGTGCCAGCAGCTTAGCCCGGAGGCAGGCCGCTGGGGAGCTGTTTTTT
CASSLARRQAAGELFF
>TRBV10-2|TRBJ1-1|-|-
TGCGCCAGCAGTGAGCAGAAGAACACTGAAGCTTTCTTT
CASSEQKNTEAFF
>TRBV9|TRBJ1-2|few|TRBD1
TGTGCCAGCAGCGCACAGGGGTCCCCCTATGGCTACACCTTC
CASSAQGSPYGYTF
>TRBV28|TRBJ1-2|few|-
TGTGCCAGCACCATAATGTCCGGGGCTCCTCACTTC
CASTIMSGAPHF
>TRBV5-6|TRBJ1-2|-|-
TGTGCCAGCAGCTTGCCGCCTGGGAGACTGATGAACTATGGCTACACCTTC
CASSLPPGRLMNYGYTF
>TRBV6-5|TRBJ2-3|once|TRBD1
TGTGCCAGCAGTCGGACAGGGACTACAGATACGCAGTATTTT
CASSRTGTTDTQYF
>TRBV25-1|TRBJ2-5|-|-
TGTGCCATCCGGGCCGGGACCCAGTACTTC
CAIRAGTQYF
>TRBV6-5|TRBJ2-3|-|-
TGTGCCAGCAGCGCTCTTGGAGATACGCAGTATTTT
CASSALGDTQYF
>TRBV6-5|TRBJ2-7|-|-
TGTGCCAGCAGTTACGGGCCCGGGGGTACCTACGAGCAGTACTTC
CASSYGPGGTYEQYF
>TRBV27|TRBJ1-1|-|TRBD1
TGTGCCAGCAGACCCTCGTGGACAGGGGGTGCTGAAGCTTTCTTT
CASRPSWTGGAEAFF
>TRBV5-1|TRBJ2-1|few|TRBD2
TGCGCCAGCAGCCAGACTAGCGGGCCCGACAATGAGCAGTTCTTC
CASSQTSGPDNEQFF
>TRBV19|TRBJ1-5|-|TRBD1
TGTGCCAGTAGTCCTAAGACAGGGAGGTTGGAGCAGCCCCAGCATTTT
CASSPKTGRLEQPQHF
>TRBV5-4|TRBJ2-5|-|TRBD2
TGTGCCAGCAGCTTGTCGGCGGGAGCGGGGAAGGAGACCCAGTACTTC
CASSLSAGAGKETQYF
>TRBV19|TRBJ2-1|few|TRBD2
TGTGCCAGTAGTGTTAGCGGGGGGCGATACAATGAGCAGTTCTTC
CASSVSGGRYNEQFF
>TRBV7-2|TRBJ2-1|-|-
TGTGCCAGCAGCGCCAGCTCCTACAATGAGCAGTTCTTC
CASSASSYNEQFF
>TRBV19|TRBJ2-1|-|TRBD2
TGTGCCAGTAGTATCGGCGGGAGTAACTACAATGAGCAGTTCTTC
CASSIGGSNYNEQFF